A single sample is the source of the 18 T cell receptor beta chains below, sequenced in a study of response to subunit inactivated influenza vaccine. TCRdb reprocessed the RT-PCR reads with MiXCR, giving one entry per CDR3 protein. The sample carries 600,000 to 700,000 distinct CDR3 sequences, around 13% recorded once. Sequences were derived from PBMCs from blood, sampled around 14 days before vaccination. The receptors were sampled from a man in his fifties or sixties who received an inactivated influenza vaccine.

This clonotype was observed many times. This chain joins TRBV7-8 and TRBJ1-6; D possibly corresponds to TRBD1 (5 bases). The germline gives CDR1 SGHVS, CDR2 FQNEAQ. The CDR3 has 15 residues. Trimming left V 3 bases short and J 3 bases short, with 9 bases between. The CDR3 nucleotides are TGTGCCAGCAGCTTTAGACAGCACTATAATTCACCCCTCCACTTT. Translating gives CASSFRQHYNSPLHF.

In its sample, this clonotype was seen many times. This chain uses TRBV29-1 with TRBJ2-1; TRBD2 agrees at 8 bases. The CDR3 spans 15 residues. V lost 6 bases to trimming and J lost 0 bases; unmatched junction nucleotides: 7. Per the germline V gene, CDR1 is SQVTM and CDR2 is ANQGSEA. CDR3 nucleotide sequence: TGCAGCGTCCATCGGGGGGGGCCCTCCTACAATGAGCAGTTCTTC. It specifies CSVHRGGPSYNEQFF.

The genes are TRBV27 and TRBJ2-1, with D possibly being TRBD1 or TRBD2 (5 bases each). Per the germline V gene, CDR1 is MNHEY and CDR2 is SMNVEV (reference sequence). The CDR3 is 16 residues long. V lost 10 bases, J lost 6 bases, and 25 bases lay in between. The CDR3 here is CATREGSGLVGNEQFF. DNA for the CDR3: TGTGCCACCCGCGAAGGATCGGGGCTAGTCGGCAATGAGCAGTTCTTC.

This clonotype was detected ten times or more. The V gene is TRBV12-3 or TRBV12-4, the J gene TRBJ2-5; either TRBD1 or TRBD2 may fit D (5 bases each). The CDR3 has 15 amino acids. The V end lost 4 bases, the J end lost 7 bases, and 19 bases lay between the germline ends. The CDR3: CASSYSGTSGSTQYF. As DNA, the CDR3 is TGTGCCAGCAGTTATTCCGGGACGAGTGGCTCGACCCAGTACTTC.

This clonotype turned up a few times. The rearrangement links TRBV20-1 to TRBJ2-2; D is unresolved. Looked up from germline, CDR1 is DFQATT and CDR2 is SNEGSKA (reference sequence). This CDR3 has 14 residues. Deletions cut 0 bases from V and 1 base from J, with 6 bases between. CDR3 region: CSARDTGNTGELFF. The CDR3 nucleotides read TGCAGTGCTAGAGATACGGGGAACACCGGGGAGCTGTTTTTT.

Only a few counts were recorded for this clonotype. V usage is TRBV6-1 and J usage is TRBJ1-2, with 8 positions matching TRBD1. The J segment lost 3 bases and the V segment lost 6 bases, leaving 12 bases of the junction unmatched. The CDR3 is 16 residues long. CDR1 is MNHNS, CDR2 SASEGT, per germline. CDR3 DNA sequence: TGTGCCAGCAGCCCGAACCGGGACAGGCTTTACTATGGCTACACCTTC. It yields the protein CASSPNRDRLYYGYTF.

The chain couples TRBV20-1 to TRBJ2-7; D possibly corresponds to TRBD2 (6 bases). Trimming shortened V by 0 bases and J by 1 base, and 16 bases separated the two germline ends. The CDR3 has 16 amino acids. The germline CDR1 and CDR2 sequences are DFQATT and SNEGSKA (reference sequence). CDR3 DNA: TGCAGTGCTAGAGATCGGTGGCGGGGTAGGTCCTACGAGCAGTACTTC. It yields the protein CSARDRWRGRSYEQYF.

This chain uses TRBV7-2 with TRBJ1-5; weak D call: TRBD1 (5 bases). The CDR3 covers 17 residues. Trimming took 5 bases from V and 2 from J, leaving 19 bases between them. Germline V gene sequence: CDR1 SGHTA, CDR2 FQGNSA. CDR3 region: CASSPQWGGGGNQPQHF. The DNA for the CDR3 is TGTGCCAGCAGCCCCCAGTGGGGGGGAGGCGGCAATCAGCCCCAGCATTTT.

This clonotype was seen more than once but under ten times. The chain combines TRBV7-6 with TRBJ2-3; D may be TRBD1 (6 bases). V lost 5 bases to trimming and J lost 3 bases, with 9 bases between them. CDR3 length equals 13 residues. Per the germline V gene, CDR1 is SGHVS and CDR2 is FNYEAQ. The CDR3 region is CASSGQLTDTQYF. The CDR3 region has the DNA TGTGCCAGCAGCGGACAGTTAACAGATACGCAGTATTTT.

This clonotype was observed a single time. In DNA form, the CDR3 reads TGCGCCAGCAGATACTCTGCTAGCGGGAATCTCTACGAGCAGTACTTC. Translated, it gives CASRYSASGNLYEQYF. The rearrangement joins TRBV4-1 to TRBJ2-7, with TRBD2 identical over 9 bases. V shed 6 bases and J 3 bases; nucleotides not matched to a gene: 12. Per germline, CDR1 MGHRA and CDR2 YSYEKL. The CDR3 is 16 amino acids.

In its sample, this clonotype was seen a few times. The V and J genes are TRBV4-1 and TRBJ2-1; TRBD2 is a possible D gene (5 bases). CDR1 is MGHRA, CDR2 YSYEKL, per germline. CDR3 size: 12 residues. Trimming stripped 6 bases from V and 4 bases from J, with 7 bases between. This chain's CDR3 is CASSWEYNEQFF. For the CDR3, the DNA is TGCGCCAGCAGTTGGGAGTACAATGAGCAGTTCTTC.

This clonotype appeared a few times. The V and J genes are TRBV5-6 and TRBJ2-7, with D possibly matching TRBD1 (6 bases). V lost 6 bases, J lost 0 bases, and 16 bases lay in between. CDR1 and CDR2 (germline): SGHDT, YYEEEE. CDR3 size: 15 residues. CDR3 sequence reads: CASTLLDRSSYEQYF. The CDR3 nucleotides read TGTGCCAGCACCCTTTTAGACAGGAGCTCCTACGAGCAGTACTTC.

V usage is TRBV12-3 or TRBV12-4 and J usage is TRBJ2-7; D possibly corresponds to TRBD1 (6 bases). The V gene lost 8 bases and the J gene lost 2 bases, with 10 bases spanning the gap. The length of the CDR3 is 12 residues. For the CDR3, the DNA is TGTGCCAGCGAGGGGGTTACCTACGAGCAGTACTTC. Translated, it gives CASEGVTYEQYF.

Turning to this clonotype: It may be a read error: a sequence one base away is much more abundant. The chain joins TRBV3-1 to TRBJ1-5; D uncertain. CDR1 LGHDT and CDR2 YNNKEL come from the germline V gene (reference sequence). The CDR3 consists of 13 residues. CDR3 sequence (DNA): TGTGCCAGCAGCCAGTCTCCGGGTTCTTCCCAGGATTTT. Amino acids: CASSQSPGSSQDF.

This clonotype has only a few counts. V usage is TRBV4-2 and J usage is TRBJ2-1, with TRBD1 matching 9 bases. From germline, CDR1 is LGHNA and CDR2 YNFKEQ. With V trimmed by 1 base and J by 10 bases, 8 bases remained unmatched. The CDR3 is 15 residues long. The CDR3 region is CASSQASRQGGEQFF. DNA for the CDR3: TGTGCCAGCAGCCAAGCATCCCGACAGGGGGGCGAGCAGTTCTTC.

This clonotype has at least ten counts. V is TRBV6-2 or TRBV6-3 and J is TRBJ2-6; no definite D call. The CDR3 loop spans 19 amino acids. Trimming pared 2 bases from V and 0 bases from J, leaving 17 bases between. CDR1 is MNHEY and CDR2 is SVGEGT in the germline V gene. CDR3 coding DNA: TGTGCCAGCAGTTACGTGGCATCGCAGACCCTCTCTGGGGCCAACGTCCTGACTTTC. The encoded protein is CASSYVASQTLSGANVLTF.

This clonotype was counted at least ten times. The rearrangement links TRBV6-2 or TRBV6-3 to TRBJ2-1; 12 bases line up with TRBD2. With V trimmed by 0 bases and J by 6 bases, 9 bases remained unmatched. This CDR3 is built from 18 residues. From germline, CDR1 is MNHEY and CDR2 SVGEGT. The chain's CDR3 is CASSYSIGLAGGLNEQFF. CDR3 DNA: TGTGCCAGCAGTTACTCGATCGGGCTAGCGGGGGGGCTCAATGAGCAGTTCTTC.

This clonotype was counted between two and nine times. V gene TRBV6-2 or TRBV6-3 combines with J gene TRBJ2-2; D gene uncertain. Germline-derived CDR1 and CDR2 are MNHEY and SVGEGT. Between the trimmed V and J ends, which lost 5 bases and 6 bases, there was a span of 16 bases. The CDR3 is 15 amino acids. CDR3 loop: CASSPPDWSAGELFF. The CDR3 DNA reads TGTGCCAGCAGTCCACCAGATTGGAGCGCCGGGGAGCTGTTTTTT.